The source of this T cell receptor (beta chain) is a study of cytomegalovirus exposure and HLA in healthy donors. In germline, CDR1 is LNHDA, CDR2 SQIVND (reference sequence). The CDR3 consists of 12 residues. V lost 3 bases, J lost 4 bases, and 6 bases lay in between. Here immunoSEQ multiplex PCR was the method, and the copy in TCRdb shows in-frame clones only, minus some. The table has 110,000 to 150,000 clones, just under 85% seen once. This chain connects TRBV19 to TRBJ1-1; D unresolved. This clonotype was obtained from a woman in her 30s in good health and CMV-seronegative. Specimen: PBMCs. CDR3 sequence (DNA): TGTGCCAGTAGTATTCGTAGCACTGAAGCTTTCTTT. The encoded protein is CASSIRSTEAFF.